The next 29 T cell receptor beta chains were all read from a single sample in a study of technical replicates of blood from a few donors. Generated by immunoSEQ multiplex PCR, the TCRdb table keeps only in-frame clones and is missing some. The data hold about 90,000 clones, with 85% to 95% observed a single time. The sample comprised T cells isolated from PBMCs. The source of these receptors is a human donor in good health.

This chain connects TRBV19 to TRBJ2-7; possible D gene TRBD2, 5 bases. CDR3 size: 14 residues. Germline lookup yields CDR1 LNHDA and CDR2 SQIVND (reference sequence). The V end was cut by 5 bases, the J end by 3 bases, with 14 bases between. The CDR3 reads CASSYGLLNYEQYF. The CDR3 DNA reads as TGTGCCAGTAGTTATGGACTCCTCAACTACGAGCAGTACTTC.

The V and J genes are TRBV5-1 and TRBJ1-4; TRBD1 is a possible D gene (5 bases). CDR3 length equals 17 residues. CDR1 SGHRS and CDR2 YFSETQ come from the germline V gene. With 0 bases removed from V and 0 bases from J, the gap between germline ends came to 12 bases. The CDR3 is CASSLVAGSATNEKLFF. CDR3 nucleotides: TGCGCCAGCAGCTTGGTCGCAGGGTCGGCAACTAATGAAAAACTGTTTTTT. The variable domain in full, with the rest retrieved from reference TRBV5-1 and TRBJ1-4, is KAGVTQTPRYLIKTRGQQVTLSCSPISGHRSVSWYQQTPGQGLQFLFEYFSETQRNKGNFPGRFSGRQFSNSRSEMNVSTLELGDSALYLCASSLVAGSATNEKLFFGSGTQLSVL.

The V gene is TRBV11-2, the J gene TRBJ2-5; D is uncertain. Germline V gene lookup returns CDR1 SGHAT and CDR2 FQNNGV. This CDR3 comprises 13 residues. V lost 5 bases, J lost 2 bases, and 9 bases lay in between. The CDR3 protein is CASSAAGQETQYF. In DNA, the CDR3 is TGTGCCAGCAGCGCGGCCGGGCAAGAGACCCAGTACTTC.

The rearrangement links TRBV11-2 to TRBJ2-3; the match to TRBD1 covers 7 bases. This CDR3 has 14 amino acids. Looked up from germline, CDR1 is SGHAT and CDR2 is FQNNGV. With 4 bases clipped from V and 8 bases from J, the junction kept 9 bases outside the gene matches. The CDR3 protein is CASSSTRGRRTQYF. Written as DNA, the CDR3 is TGTGCCAGCAGCTCGACGAGGGGGCGTCGTACGCAGTATTTT.

This clone was counted a single time. This chain uses TRBV11-2 with TRBJ1-2, with D tentatively TRBD1 (5 bases). The CDR3 contains 16 residues. Trimming removed 0 bases from V and 0 bases from J, with 11 bases in between. Looked up from germline, CDR1 is SGHAT and CDR2 is FQNNGV. The CDR3 sequence: CASSLDRGAPNYGYTF. For the CDR3, the DNA is TGTGCCAGCAGCTTAGATCGCGGGGCCCCTAACTATGGCTACACCTTC. Complete variable domain (other parts from reference TRBV11-2 and TRBJ1-2): EAGVAQSPRYKIIEKRQSVAFWCNPISGHATLYWYQQILGQGPKLLIQFQNNGVVDDSQLPKDRFSAERLKGVDSTLKIQPAKLEDSAVYLCASSLDRGAPNYGYTFGSGTRLTVV.

The V call is TRBV19, the J call TRBJ1-1; perhaps TRBD1 as D (5 bases). From germline, CDR1 is LNHDA and CDR2 SQIVND (reference sequence). V lost 7 bases and J lost 5, with 14 bases in between. This CDR3 contains 13 residues. The CDR3 loop reads CASNVGGRTEAFF. DNA for the CDR3: TGTGCCAGTAATGTCGGGGGTCGGACTGAAGCTTTCTTT.

In its sample, this clone was seen a few times. The chain carries TRBV19 and TRBJ1-4; D ambiguous. Trimming left V 3 bases short and J 14 bases short, with 13 bases between. The CDR3 is 12 residues long. Germline CDR1 reads LNHDA; CDR2 reads SQIVND (reference sequence). The CDR3 coding sequence is TGTGCCAGTAGTATGGAGGGCAGTTATCTGTTTTTT. Its translation: CASSMEGSYLFF.

The V call is TRBV5-8, the J call TRBJ2-3; 8 nucleotides agree with TRBD2. The CDR3 is 12 amino acids. CDR1 and CDR2 (germline): SGHTS, YDEGEE. V lost 5 bases and J lost 11; bases outside the gene matches: 7. The CDR3 nucleotides are TGTGCCAGCAGTTCTGGACTAGCAGAGCAGTATTTT. Its translation is CASSSGLAEQYF.

This chain joins TRBV7-6 and TRBJ2-1; 10 bases are shared with TRBD2. This CDR3 comprises 21 residues. Germline V CDR1 and CDR2: SGHVS, FNYEAQ. Trimming at V came to 2 bases and at J to 6 bases, leaving 22 bases not matched to a gene. The CDR3 protein is CASSLIILGQLAGEVSNEQFF. The CDR3 DNA reads TGTGCCAGCAGCTTAATCATATTGGGGCAGCTAGCGGGAGAAGTGAGCAATGAGCAGTTCTTC.

The rearrangement uses TRBV19 and TRBJ1-2; D not certain. Trimming removed 3 bases from V and 8 bases from J, with 7 bases in between. The CDR3 covers 11 residues. In germline, CDR1 is LNHDA, CDR2 SQIVND (reference sequence). The CDR3 reads CASSMSHGYTF. The CDR3 DNA sequence: TGTGCCAGTAGTATGAGTCACGGCTACACCTTC.

V and J are TRBV4-2 and TRBJ2-7, with 10 bases aligning to TRBD2. Germline V CDR1 and CDR2: LGHNA, YNFKEQ. Trimming removed 0 bases from V and 4 bases from J; junction bases left unmatched: 6. The CDR3 extends over 16 amino acids. The CDR3 spells CASSQETGLATYEQYF. CDR3 bases: TGTGCCAGCAGCCAAGAAACGGGACTAGCGACTTACGAGCAGTACTTC.

This clone was picked up one time. The chain links TRBV5-3 to TRBJ2-3; a weak D match, TRBD2 (5 bases). TRBV5-3 carries the ORF label, with uncertain function. V was trimmed by 0 bases and J by 0 bases, leaving 11 bases between them. The CDR3 runs 16 residues. The CDR3 spells CARSLGTPGSTDTQYF. The DNA for the CDR3 is TGTGCCAGAAGCTTGGGGACTCCGGGCAGCACAGATACGCAGTATTTT.

This chain joins TRBV9 and TRBJ1-2; no clear D gene. This CDR3 spans 13 amino acids. V was clipped by 7 bases and J by 5 bases, with 15 bases between them. CDR1 and CDR2 (germline): SGDLS, YYNGEE. The CDR3 bases are TGTGCCAGCCACGCCGGGTCCACTTATGGCTACACCTTC. Its protein product is CASHAGSTYGYTF. The variable domain in full, with the rest retrieved from reference TRBV9 and TRBJ1-2, is DSGVTQTPKHLITATGQRVTLRCSPRSGDLSVYWYQQSLDQGLQFLIQYYNGEERAKGNILERFSAQQFPDLHSELNLSSLELGDSALYFCASHAGSTYGYTFGSGTRLTVV.

The gene calls are TRBV28 and TRBJ2-7, with 12 bases identical to TRBD1. After removal of 3 bases from V and 4 bases from J, the junction contained 7 bases not matched to a gene. The germline CDR1 and CDR2 sequences are MDHEN and SYDVKM. This CDR3 is 16 amino acids long. Here the CDR3 reads CASSLSGTGGRYEQYF. Written as DNA, the CDR3 is TGTGCCAGCAGTTTGTCCGGGACAGGGGGCCGATACGAGCAGTACTTC.

This chain connects TRBV2 to TRBJ2-5; TRBD1 matches 9 bases. The V gene end was trimmed by 10 bases and the J gene end by 0 bases; junction bases not matched to a gene: 9. Germline V gene data show CDR1 as SNHLY and CDR2 as FYNNEI. The CDR3 spans 15 residues. The CDR3 sequence is CATNRDRAYQETQYF. DNA of the CDR3: TGTGCCACCAACCGGGACAGGGCCTACCAAGAGACCCAGTACTTC.

The genes are TRBV7-9 and TRBJ2-3; no reliable D call. This CDR3 region has 17 residues. The ends were cut back, 4 bases at V and 1 base at J, with 18 bases in the middle. The V gene's germline CDR1 is SEHNR and CDR2 FQNEAQ (reference sequence). The CDR3 sequence: CASSYLRPTMGTDTQYF. CDR3 DNA sequence: TGTGCCAGCAGCTACCTCCGGCCAACTATGGGCACAGATACGCAGTATTTT.

This chain joins TRBV7-9 and TRBJ2-7, with D unclear. This CDR3 spans 13 amino acids. The germline V and J ends were trimmed by 2 bases and 3 bases, with 8 bases remaining between them. The germline V gene encodes CDR1 SEHNR and CDR2 FQNEAQ (reference sequence). This CDR3 reads CASSLLTGYEQYF. The CDR3 nucleotides are TGTGCCAGCAGCTTACTCACCGGCTACGAGCAGTACTTC.

This rearrangement joins TRBV4-2 to TRBJ2-1; 8 bases agree with TRBD2. The germline V gene encodes CDR1 LGHNA and CDR2 YNFKEQ. Losses at the gene ends were 0 bases for V and 8 bases for J; bases not matched to a gene: 15. CDR3 length: 18 amino acids. CDR3 nucleotides: TGTGCCAGCAGCCAAGAAGTCGGAGTCGCGGGAGGACCCTATGAGCAGTTCTTC. Its protein product is CASSQEVGVAGGPYEQFF.

The rearrangement joins TRBV25-1 to TRBJ1-4; 10 bases agree with TRBD1. Germline loops: CDR1 MGHDK, CDR2 SYGVNS. Trimming removed 8 bases from V and 5 bases from J; junction bases left unmatched: 5. There are 14 residues in the CDR3. This CDR3 reads CASRQGAMNEKLFF. The CDR3 nucleotides read TGTGCCAGCCGACAGGGGGCTATGAATGAAAAACTGTTTTTT.

The V call is TRBV2, the J call TRBJ1-4; 7 bases match TRBD1. V shed 9 bases, J shed 0 bases, and the junction held 7 bases outside the gene matches. The germline V gene has CDR1 SNHLY and CDR2 FYNNEI. The CDR3 covers 15 residues. In nucleotides, the CDR3 is TGTGCCAGTAGACAGGGTCAGGCAACTAATGAAAAACTGTTTTTT. Protein sequence: CASRQGQATNEKLFF.

The chain links TRBV18 to TRBJ1-5, with TRBD1 as a possible D gene (5 bases). CDR3 length: 14 amino acids. V lost 2 bases and J lost 7, with 12 bases in between. Looked up from germline, CDR1 is KGHSH and CDR2 is LQKENI. The CDR3 DNA reads TGTGCCAGCTCACCAGATTCAGGGTACCAGCCCCAGCATTTT. Amino acid sequence: CASSPDSGYQPQHF.

The chain recombines TRBV7-3 with TRBJ1-1, with 9 bases matching TRBD1. J was trimmed by 4 bases and V by 3 bases; bases with no gene match: 6. The CDR3 is 15 residues long. The germline gives CDR1 SGHTA, CDR2 FQGTGA. The CDR3 sequence: CASSFPPDRGTEAFF. The CDR3 region has the DNA TGTGCCAGCAGCTTTCCTCCGGACAGGGGCACTGAAGCTTTCTTT.

The gene calls are TRBV5-6 and TRBJ2-3; tentatively, D is TRBD2 (6 bases). Germline CDR1 is SGHDT and CDR2 is YYEEEE. The CDR3 contains 14 residues. Trimming removed 3 bases at V and 0 bases at J, with 8 bases between. CDR3 sequence (DNA): TGTGCCAGCAGCTCCGCGGGAAGCACAGATACGCAGTATTTT. It yields the protein CASSSAGSTDTQYF.

This clone was detected only a few times. The V call is TRBV20-1, the J call TRBJ1-1, with unresolved D. Germline CDR1 and CDR2: DFQATT and SNEGSKA (reference sequence). The CDR3 is 10 residues long. V shed 3 bases and J shed 5 bases, with 4 bases lying between them. The CDR3 region is CSASGTEAFF. For the CDR3, the DNA is TGCAGTGCTAGCGGGACTGAAGCTTTCTTT.

The chain carries TRBV27 and TRBJ2-7; tentative D call: TRBD2 (5 bases). The ends were cut back, 3 bases at V and 4 bases at J, with 13 bases in the middle. This CDR3 comprises 14 residues. CDR1 and CDR2 from the germline V gene are MNHEY and SMNVEV (reference sequence). CDR3 region: CASSFRGGDYEQYF. DNA of the CDR3: TGTGCCAGCAGTTTCCGTGGAGGTGATTACGAGCAGTACTTC.

The V and J genes are TRBV6-1 and TRBJ2-7; 8 bases map to TRBD1. This CDR3 comprises 14 residues. V was pared by 7 bases and J by 5 bases, with 10 bases of the junction left unmatched. Per the germline V gene, CDR1 is MNHNS and CDR2 is SASEGT. The CDR3 here is CASNKDRVSDEQYF. The CDR3 coding sequence is TGTGCCAGCAACAAGGACAGGGTTAGCGACGAGCAGTACTTC.

V and J are TRBV6-1 and TRBJ2-7; maybe TRBD2 (6 bases). In germline, CDR1 is MNHNS, CDR2 SASEGT. The CDR3 has 12 amino acids. Trimming cost V 2 bases and J 5 bases, with 7 bases left between them. The CDR3 DNA reads TGTGCCAGCAGTGAATCGGGGGACGAGCAGTACTTC. The encoded protein is CASSESGDEQYF.

This sequence joins TRBV7-2 and TRBJ1-1; 8 bases agree with TRBD1. CDR1 SGHTA and CDR2 FQGNSA come from the germline V gene. V was pared by 4 bases and J by 8 bases, with 9 bases of the junction left unmatched. The CDR3 has 14 residues. The DNA of the CDR3 is TGTGCCAGCAGCTCTACAGGGGGGACTCAGGAAGCTTTCTTT. Residues: CASSSTGGTQEAFF.

This chain links TRBV30 with TRBJ2-7; a possible D gene is TRBD1 (6 bases). In germline, CDR1 is GTSNPN, CDR2 SVGIG (reference sequence). This CDR3 spans 12 amino acids. Trimming cost V 5 bases and J 0 bases, with 8 bases left between them. The CDR3, as DNA: TGTGCCTGGGGACAGAGCTCCTACGAGCAGTACTTC. Translation gives CAWGQSSYEQYF. The entire variable domain, with the rest obtained from reference TRBV30 and TRBJ2-7, is as follows: SQTIHQWPATLVQPVGSPLSLECTVEGTSNPNLYWYRQAAGRGLQLLFYSVGIGQISSEVPQNLSASRPQDRQFILSSKKLLLSDSGFYLCAWGQSSYEQYFGPGTRLTVT.